The 11 T cell receptor beta chains below all came from one sample that was sequenced in a study of CD8 T cells in Susac syndrome. Random hexamers served to reverse transcribe roughly 0.45 to 1 ug RNA. TCRdb independently ran MiXCR on the immunoSEQ multiplex PCR reads; one entry per CDR3 protein. The repertoire holds about 210,000 distinct CDR3 sequences, with about 95% as singletons. Source material: CD4+ T cells from PBMCs. These receptors originate from a human donor with Susac syndrome.

This clonotype was observed once. The chain is built from TRBV7-6 and TRBJ2-3; D ambiguous. The CDR3 loop spans 14 amino acids. Trimming removed 0 bases at V and 6 bases at J, with 10 bases between. CDR1 and CDR2 from the germline V gene are SGHVS and FNYEAQ. CDR3 sequence: CASSLAHSSDTQYF. CDR3 nucleotides: TGTGCCAGCAGCTTAGCTCATTCATCGGATACGCAGTATTTT.

The rearrangement links TRBV12-3 or TRBV12-4 to TRBJ1-6, with D unresolved. The CDR3 spans 13 residues. V was pared by 4 bases and J by 13 bases, with 14 bases between. The CDR3 DNA sequence: TGTGCCAGCAGTTACAAGGGTATGTCTCCCCTCCACTTT. Translation: CASSYKGMSPLHF.

The rearrangement links TRBV5-4 to TRBJ2-5; TRBD1 agrees at 7 bases. Unmatched junction bases numbered 13, after V lost 0 bases and J lost 5 bases. The CDR3 runs 17 residues. Germline-derived CDR1 and CDR2 are SGHNT and YYREEE (reference sequence). This chain's CDR3 is CASSLALRTGARETQYF. CDR3 coding DNA: TGTGCCAGCAGCTTGGCCCTGCGAACAGGGGCCAGGGAGACCCAGTACTTC.

In its sample, this clonotype was seen once. The chain couples TRBV25-1 to TRBJ1-2, with 9 bases that match TRBD1. The CDR3 is made up of 14 amino acids. Losses at the gene ends were 9 bases for V and 10 bases for J; bases not matched to a gene: 15. Germline V lookup: CDR1 MGHDK, CDR2 SYGVNS. CDR3 bases: TGTGCCAGGATAATAGACTGGACAGGGGATCCCTACACCTTC. It codes for CARIIDWTGDPYTF.

The chain employs TRBV10-3 and TRBJ2-7; D is perhaps TRBD1 (6 bases). This CDR3 region has 12 residues. Per germline, CDR1 ENHRY and CDR2 SYGVKD. Trimming left V 10 bases short and J 5 bases short, with 15 bases between. The CDR3 DNA sequence: TGTGCCAGCGCAGGGTCAGGGGACGAGCAGTACTTC. Its protein is CASAGSGDEQYF.

CDR3 DNA sequence: TGCAGCGTTTTTAGGGTTTATTCACCCCTCCACTTT. It codes for CSVFRVYSPLHF. The chain uses TRBV29-1 and TRBJ1-6; D gene unclear. Trimming took 5 bases from V and 8 from J, leaving 10 bases between them. This CDR3 contains 12 residues. The V gene's germline CDR1 is SQVTM and CDR2 ANQGSEA. Drawing the rest from reference TRBV29-1 and TRBJ1-6, the complete variable domain is SAVISQKPSRDICQRGTSLTIQCQVDSQVTMMFWYRQQPGQSLTLIATANQGSEATYESGFVIDKFPISRPNLTFSTLTVSNMSPEDSSIYLCSVFRVYSPLHFGNGTRLTVT.

The chain carries TRBV3-1 and TRBJ1-6, with a tentative D call TRBD1 (6 bases). V lost 10 bases to trimming and J lost 5 bases, with 12 bases between them. The CDR3 covers 13 residues. Germline assignment: CDR1 LGHDT and CDR2 YNNKEL (reference sequence). In nucleotides, the CDR3 is TGTGCCACCCGAGACAGGAATAATTCACCCCTCCACTTT. Encoded protein: CATRDRNNSPLHF.

This sequence joins TRBV11-2 and TRBJ1-3; unclear D gene. The CDR3 spans 21 residues. CDR1 is SGHAT, CDR2 FQNNGV, per germline. V was pared by 5 bases and J by 5 bases, with 34 bases between. The CDR3 here is CASSAVGGTSVMITLRNTIYF. The CDR3 DNA sequence: TGTGCCAGCAGCGCCGTCGGAGGTACATCCGTCATGATCACTCTGAGAAACACCATATATTTT.

This clonotype was seen a single time. The CDR3 reads CASSWTTGGYGYTF. The CDR3 DNA follows: TGCGCCAGCAGCTGGACGACAGGGGGCTATGGCTACACCTTC. The chain is built from TRBV5-1 and TRBJ1-2; 9 nucleotides match TRBD1. CDR1 and CDR2 (germline): SGHRS, YFSETQ. With V trimmed by 3 bases and J by 4 bases, 4 bases remained unmatched. The CDR3 has 14 amino acids.

The chain uses TRBV30 and TRBJ2-7, with D tentatively TRBD1 (6 bases). This CDR3 comprises 14 residues. V was clipped by 5 bases and J by 4 bases, with 18 bases between them. Germline V lookup: CDR1 GTSNPN, CDR2 SVGIG (reference sequence). This CDR3 is CAWGRTGILYEQYF. The DNA of the CDR3 is TGTGCCTGGGGTCGTACAGGGATCCTTTACGAGCAGTACTTC.

The chain couples TRBV6-2 or TRBV6-3 to TRBJ1-1, with D possibly being TRBD1 (6 bases). This CDR3 is built from 13 residues. Per the germline V gene, CDR1 is MNHEY and CDR2 is SVGEGT. With 4 bases removed from V and 4 bases from J, the gap between germline ends came to 10 bases. This chain's CDR3 is CASSLAGVTEAFF. CDR3 nucleotide sequence: TGTGCCAGCAGTTTGGCAGGGGTCACTGAAGCTTTCTTT.